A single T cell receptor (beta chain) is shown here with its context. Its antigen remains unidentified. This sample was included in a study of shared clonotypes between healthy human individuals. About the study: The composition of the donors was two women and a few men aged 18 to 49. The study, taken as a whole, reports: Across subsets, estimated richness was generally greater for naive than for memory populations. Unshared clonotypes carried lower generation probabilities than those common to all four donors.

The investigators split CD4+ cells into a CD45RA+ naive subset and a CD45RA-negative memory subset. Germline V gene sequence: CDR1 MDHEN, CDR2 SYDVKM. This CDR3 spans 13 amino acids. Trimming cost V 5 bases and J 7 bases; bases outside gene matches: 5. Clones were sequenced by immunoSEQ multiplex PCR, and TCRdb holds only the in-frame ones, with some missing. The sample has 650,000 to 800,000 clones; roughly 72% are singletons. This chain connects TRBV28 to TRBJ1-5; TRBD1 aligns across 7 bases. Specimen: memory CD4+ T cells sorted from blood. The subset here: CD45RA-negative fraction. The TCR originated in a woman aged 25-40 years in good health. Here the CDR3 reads CASSPRQGQPQHF. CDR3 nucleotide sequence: TGTGCCAGCAGTCCCAGACAGGGACAGCCCCAGCATTTT.